Each of the 12 T cell receptor beta chains below was sequenced from the same sample in a study of cytomegalovirus exposure and HLA in healthy donors (dated by TCRdb to about 2017). Library preparation used the immunoSEQ multiplex PCR assay. A mixture of 60 forward primers for TCR Vbeta segments and 13 reverse primers for TCR Jbeta segments was used in the multiplex PCR. Here the immuneACCESS table is served through TCRdb, limited to in-frame sequences with V and J called. Missing clones are a known gap in these copies; in checked studies unresolved V genes cover under half, and the rest lacks a known reason. Within this sample are more than 100,000 clones, with around 67% of them counted one time only. The ten most abundant clones make up approximately 3.5% of the sample. Material: PBMCs. All receptors derive from a woman in her forties or fifties in good health and CMV-seronegative.

The V and J genes are TRBV10-3 and TRBJ2-7, with 8 bases fitting TRBD1. The germline V gene encodes CDR1 ENHRY and CDR2 SYGVKD. J gave up 6 bases and V 6 bases, and 7 bases lay outside the gene matches. CDR3 length: 13 amino acids. As DNA, the CDR3 is TGTGCCATCAGCAGTGGACAGGGCGGCGAGCAGTACTTC. Translation gives CAISSGQGGEQYF.

The chain uses TRBV6-1 and TRBJ2-3, with 12 positions matching TRBD1. The V and J ends lost 6 bases and 5 bases, in that order; junction bases with no gene match: 6. Germline V gene sequence: CDR1 MNHNS, CDR2 SASEGT. This CDR3 is 15 amino acids long. The DNA for the CDR3 is TGTGCCAGCAGAGGGACAGGGGGCGCAGGAGATACGCAGTATTTT. Protein product: CASRGTGGAGDTQYF.

This clone was picked up a small number of times. Other DNA sequences from this sample encode an identical CDR3 as well. The V and J genes are TRBV28 and TRBJ2-7, with 9 bases identical to TRBD1. The CDR3 runs 15 residues. CDR1 and CDR2 (germline): MDHEN, SYDVKM. The V segment lost 4 bases and the J segment 1 base; nucleotides outside the gene matches: 5. CDR3 DNA: TGTGCCAGCAGTTCGCCCGGGACAGGGTCCTACGAGCAGTACTTC. It is translated as CASSSPGTGSYEQYF.

V usage is TRBV23-1 and J usage is TRBJ1-6; no reliable D call. TRBV23-1 is annotated as an ORF whose role is uncertain. Trimming took off 0 bases at V and 10 bases at J, with 19 bases between the two ends. The CDR3 runs 17 residues. In DNA, the CDR3 is TGCGCCAGCAGTCAATCATCGTCCGGTGAGGGAAGATCACCCCTCCACTTT. Translation gives CASSQSSSGEGRSPLHF.

This chain uses TRBV7-8 with TRBJ2-1; 7 nucleotides align to TRBD1. The ends lost 2 bases at V and 6 bases at J; junction bases unmatched: 10. Germline loops: CDR1 SGHVS, CDR2 FQNEAQ. The CDR3 consists of 16 residues. Here the CDR3 DNA reads TGTGCCAGCAGCTTAATGACAGGGTGGTCTGGCAATGAGCAGTTCTTC. It yields the protein CASSLMTGWSGNEQFF.

This chain joins TRBV13 and TRBJ2-3; maybe TRBD2 (5 bases). Germline lookup yields CDR1 PRHDT and CDR2 FYEKMQ (reference sequence). This CDR3 region has 14 residues. Trimming removed 4 bases at V and 1 base at J, with 9 bases between. As DNA, the CDR3 is TGTGCCAGCAGCTCGGACTCTCGCACAGATACGCAGTATTTT. Protein product: CASSSDSRTDTQYF.

This chain links TRBV5-1 with TRBJ1-1; D remains ambiguous. This CDR3 is 15 amino acids long. Trimming shortened V by 0 bases and J by 1 base, and 10 bases separated the two germline ends. Germline V CDR1 and CDR2: SGHRS, YFSETQ. CDR3 amino acids: CASSLEGSGNTEAFF. As DNA, the CDR3 is TGCGCCAGCAGCTTGGAAGGATCAGGGAACACTGAAGCTTTCTTT.

The chain carries TRBV19 and TRBJ1-3; D call uncertain. This CDR3 is built from 15 residues. Germline V gene sequence: CDR1 LNHDA, CDR2 SQIVND (reference sequence). Trimming took 3 bases from V and 0 from J, leaving 9 bases between them. The CDR3 DNA reads TGTGCCAGTAGTATCGTGGCCTCCTCTGGAAACACCATATATTTT. Its translation is CASSIVASSGNTIYF.

The rearrangement links TRBV6-5 to TRBJ2-5; tentative D call: TRBD1 (6 bases). The CDR3 length is 14 residues. V lost 6 bases to trimming and J lost 0 bases, with 11 bases between them. Germline CDR1 is MNHEY and CDR2 is SVGAGI. This CDR3 reads CASRLTGNQETQYF. The CDR3 region has the DNA TGTGCCAGCAGACTCACAGGGAACCAAGAGACCCAGTACTTC.

This clone was observed once. The genes are TRBV27 and TRBJ1-5; D unresolved. The CDR3 extends over 13 amino acids. Germline V lookup: CDR1 MNHEY, CDR2 SMNVEV (reference sequence). Trimming left V 5 bases short and J 3 bases short, with 8 bases between. The CDR3 loop is CASSQMFNQPQHF. The CDR3 bases are TGTGCCAGCAGTCAGATGTTCAATCAGCCCCAGCATTTT.

This chain joins TRBV6-5 and TRBJ1-6; D gene unclear. Germline CDR1 is MNHEY and CDR2 is SVGAGI. V lost 5 bases, J lost 10 bases, and 12 bases lay in between. This CDR3 is 13 amino acids long. CDR3 sequence: CASSPQRVSPLHF. Here the CDR3 DNA reads TGTGCCAGCAGTCCTCAGAGGGTGTCACCCCTCCACTTT.

This chain uses TRBV7-8 with TRBJ2-7; TRBD1 matches 7 bases. Trimming at V came to 5 bases and at J to 2 bases, leaving 9 bases not matched to a gene. CDR1 and CDR2 from the germline V gene are SGHVS and FQNEAQ. This CDR3 has 15 amino acids. CDR3 in amino acids: CASSPSDRSAYEQYF. The CDR3 DNA reads as TGTGCCAGCAGCCCTTCGGACAGGTCAGCCTACGAGCAGTACTTC.